Presented here are 4 T cell receptor beta chains from one specimen sequenced in a study of CD8 T cells in Susac syndrome. An input of about 0.5 to 1 ug of RNA was subjected to reverse transcription using random hexamers. TCRdb re-called the immunoSEQ multiplex PCR reads through MiXCR, storing one row per CDR3 protein. The sample holds about 130,000 distinct CDR3 sequences, 95% seen once. What was sequenced was CD8+ T cells from PBMCs. These receptors came from a human donor with Susac syndrome.

V is TRBV28 and J is TRBJ2-1, with 11 nucleotides matching TRBD2. The germline CDR1 and CDR2 sequences are MDHEN and SYDVKM. V lost 6 bases to trimming and J lost 5 bases; unmatched junction nucleotides: 3. The length of the CDR3 is 14 residues. CDR3 sequence (DNA): TGTGCCAGCAGCTATAGCGGGAGGGACAATGAGCAGTTCTTC. It is translated as CASSYSGRDNEQFF. Full variable domain (rest looked up from reference TRBV28 and TRBJ2-1): DVKVTQSSRYLVKRTGEKVFLECVQDMDHENMFWYRQDPGLGLRLIYFSYDVKMKEKGDIPEGYSVSREKKERFSLILESASTNQTSMYLCASSYSGRDNEQFFGPGTRLTVL.

V gene TRBV5-4 combines with J gene TRBJ2-1; D remains unclear. CDR1 SGHNT and CDR2 YYREEE come from the germline V gene (reference sequence). Trimming left V 0 bases short and J 9 bases short, with 10 bases between. This CDR3 comprises 13 residues. Here the CDR3 reads CASSLEVKREQFF. The CDR3 coding sequence is TGTGCCAGCAGCTTGGAAGTTAAGCGTGAGCAGTTCTTC.

The chain links TRBV2 to TRBJ2-7; D call uncertain. V was clipped by 3 bases and J by 4 bases, with 13 bases between them. The CDR3 covers 14 residues. Germline CDR1 and CDR2: SNHLY and FYNNEI. The CDR3: CASSDFRLRYEQYF. The CDR3 DNA sequence: TGTGCCAGCAGTGATTTCCGCCTCAGGTACGAGCAGTACTTC.

V and J are TRBV27 and TRBJ2-5; 12 bases map to TRBD1. CDR3 length: 15 residues. V trimming: 7 bases; J trimming: 5 bases; junction bases outside the gene matches: 8. Germline V gives CDR1 MNHEY, CDR2 SMNVEV (reference sequence). The CDR3 loop reads CASTPGTGGRETQYF. DNA of the CDR3: TGTGCCAGCACTCCCGGGACAGGGGGCCGGGAGACCCAGTACTTC.